What follows are 25 T cell receptor beta chains derived from one specimen sequenced in a study of beta chain features in type 1 diabetes. cDNA synthesis used the whole RNA isolate, giving expressed TCRB sequences. Method: immunoSEQ multiplex PCR; TCRdb's copy keeps in-frame clones and lacks some. The sample carries about 350,000 clones, roughly a fifth recorded once. Sequences were obtained from naive CD4+ T cells from blood. These receptors all stem from a woman between 18 and 29 years old in good health.

V gene TRBV7-2 combines with J gene TRBJ2-2, with 13 bases identical to TRBD2. Germline V gene sequence: CDR1 SGHTA, CDR2 FQGNSA. The ends lost 5 bases at V and 7 bases at J; junction bases unmatched: 13. The CDR3 extends over 18 amino acids. The CDR3 nucleotides are TGTGCCAGCAGCCCCCAGACAACTAGCGGGGGGGCCGGCGGGGAGCTGTTTTTT. Protein product: CASSPQTTSGGAGGELFF. Drawing the rest from reference TRBV7-2 and TRBJ2-2, the complete variable domain is GAGVSQSPSNKVTEKGKDVELRCDPISGHTALYWYRQSLGQGLEFLIYFQGNSAPDKSGLPSDRFSAERTGGSVSTLTIQRTQQEDSAVYLCASSPQTTSGGAGGELFFGEGSRLTVL.

The chain is built from TRBV19 and TRBJ1-6; the D gene is possibly TRBD1 (5 bases). Trimming took off 7 bases at V and 7 bases at J, with 17 bases between the two ends. Germline-derived CDR1 and CDR2 are LNHDA and SQIVND (reference sequence). The CDR3 consists of 15 residues. The CDR3 loop is CASNKDLGGNSPLHF. The CDR3 DNA follows: TGTGCCAGTAACAAAGACCTCGGGGGGAATTCACCCCTCCACTTT.

This rearrangement joins TRBV29-1 to TRBJ1-2, with a weak D call TRBD1 (5 bases). With 4 bases removed from V and 4 bases from J, the gap between germline ends came to 19 bases. The CDR3 runs to 15 residues. Germline CDR1 reads SQVTM; CDR2 reads ANQGSEA. The DNA of the CDR3 is TGCAGCGTTGCGGACATCTACAGGTCGAGCTATGGCTACACCTTC. This translates into CSVADIYRSSYGYTF.

A note on this clone: This same CDR3 is encoded by further DNA sequences in the sample. V usage is TRBV5-4 and J usage is TRBJ2-1; 11 nucleotides match TRBD2. V dropped 1 base and J dropped 3; count of bases not matched to a gene: 0. The CDR3 covers 15 residues. CDR1 is SGHNT, CDR2 YYREEE, per germline (reference sequence). The CDR3 loop reads CASSLTSGSYNEQFF. CDR3 sequence (DNA): TGTGCCAGCAGCTTGACTAGCGGGAGCTACAATGAGCAGTTCTTC.

The chain has TRBV5-6 and TRBJ1-5, with 7 bases matching TRBD1. Germline V gene sequence: CDR1 SGHDT, CDR2 YYEEEE. This CDR3 contains 14 residues. After removal of 4 bases from V and 3 bases from J, the junction contained 4 bases not matched to a gene. In DNA, the CDR3 is TGTGCCAGCAGCATACAGGGGAACAATCAGCCCCAGCATTTT. It specifies CASSIQGNNQPQHF.

This clone was picked up a small number of times. V gene TRBV30 combines with J gene TRBJ2-4; weak D call: TRBD2 (7 bases). Trimming took off 2 bases at V and 6 bases at J, with 8 bases between the two ends. Germline CDR1 reads GTSNPN; CDR2 reads SVGIG (reference sequence). The CDR3 contains 12 residues. The CDR3 DNA follows: TGTGCCTGGAGTAGGGGGGGAAACATTCAGTACTTC. Translating gives CAWSRGGNIQYF. Drawing the rest from reference TRBV30 and TRBJ2-4, the complete variable domain is SQTIHQWPATLVQPVGSPLSLECTVEGTSNPNLYWYRQAAGRGLQLLFYSVGIGQISSEVPQNLSASRPQDRQFILSSKKLLLSDSGFYLCAWSRGGNIQYFGAGTRLSVL.

This clone was recorded a few times. The CDR3 coding sequence is TGTGCCAGTAGTATACCTATCGGGACAGGGGATCGCCAGTACTTC. This sequence encodes CASSIPIGTGDRQYF. V is TRBV19 and J is TRBJ2-4, with 10 bases that match TRBD1. CDR1 is LNHDA, CDR2 SQIVND, per germline (reference sequence). The CDR3 covers 15 residues. Losses at the gene ends were 2 bases for V and 13 bases for J; bases not matched to a gene: 11. Full variable domain (rest looked up from reference TRBV19 and TRBJ2-4): DGGITQSPKYLFRKEGQNVTLSCEQNLNHDAMYWYRQDPGQGLRLIYYSQIVNDFQKGDIAEGYSVSREKKESFPLTVTSAQKNPTAFYLCASSIPIGTGDRQYFGAGTRLSVL.

This clone was recorded a few times. This chain connects TRBV30 to TRBJ2-7; TRBD2 aligns across 9 bases. This CDR3 has 14 residues. CDR1 is GTSNPN, CDR2 SVGIG, per germline (reference sequence). V lost 3 bases to trimming and J lost 6 bases; unmatched junction nucleotides: 9. The CDR3 region is CAWSYGGRAAEQYF. CDR3 coding DNA: TGTGCCTGGAGCTATGGCGGGAGGGCCGCCGAGCAGTACTTC.

This clone was found a few times. V and J are TRBV5-1 and TRBJ2-7; D is unresolved. Between the trimmed V and J ends, which lost 4 bases and 3 bases, there was a span of 14 bases. Germline V gives CDR1 SGHRS, CDR2 YFSETQ. There are 14 residues in the CDR3. CDR3 sequence reads: CASSRLTVNYEQYF. The CDR3 DNA sequence: TGCGCCAGCAGCCGTTTAACAGTCAACTACGAGCAGTACTTC.

This chain links TRBV27 with TRBJ1-5; D is perhaps TRBD1 (6 bases). CDR3 length: 14 residues. The germline CDR1 and CDR2 sequences are MNHEY and SMNVEV (reference sequence). The V end was cut by 7 bases, the J end by 6 bases, with 16 bases between. Here the CDR3 DNA reads TGTGCCAGCACCCTCAGGGGAGGGGGTCAGCCCCAGCATTTT. Translation: CASTLRGGGQPQHF.

The V call is TRBV4-1, the J call TRBJ2-1; 10 bases are shared with TRBD1. This CDR3 comprises 15 residues. Losses at the gene ends were 6 bases for V and 5 bases for J; bases not matched to a gene: 7. The germline gives CDR1 MGHRA, CDR2 YSYEKL. The CDR3 nucleotides are TGCGCCAGCAGACAGACAGGGGGCGCGAACAATGAGCAGTTCTTC. Amino acid sequence: CASRQTGGANNEQFF.

This clone was counted only a few times. The chain couples TRBV6-1 to TRBJ2-1; D not certain. This CDR3 contains 13 residues. The germline CDR1 and CDR2 sequences are MNHNS and SASEGT. Trimming took 2 bases from V and 9 from J, leaving 11 bases between them. The DNA for the CDR3 is TGTGCCAGCAGTGAATACGAGAGGAGTGAGCAGTTCTTC. Residues: CASSEYERSEQFF.

The rearrangement links TRBV5-1 to TRBJ1-2; 7 bases are shared with TRBD1. The CDR3 is 15 residues long. The junction had 9 bases not matched to a gene; V was cut back by 3 bases and J by 4 bases. Germline V gene data show CDR1 as SGHRS and CDR2 as YFSETQ. CDR3 sequence reads: CASSSDRRNGYGYTF. As DNA, the CDR3 is TGCGCCAGCAGCTCGGACAGGAGGAATGGCTATGGCTACACCTTC.

V usage is TRBV19 and J usage is TRBJ1-2; the D gene is possibly TRBD1 (5 bases). The CDR3 runs to 13 residues. Trimming took 7 bases from V and 5 from J, leaving 14 bases between them. Germline V gene data show CDR1 as LNHDA and CDR2 as SQIVND (reference sequence). In nucleotides, the CDR3 is TGTGCCAGTACCACTGACCGGGGGTATGGCTACACCTTC. Its protein product is CASTTDRGYGYTF. Supplemented by reference TRBV19 and TRBJ1-2, the full variable domain reads DGGITQSPKYLFRKEGQNVTLSCEQNLNHDAMYWYRQDPGQGLRLIYYSQIVNDFQKGDIAEGYSVSREKKESFPLTVTSAQKNPTAFYLCASTTDRGYGYTFGSGTRLTVV.

The chain couples TRBV5-4 to TRBJ2-3, with 14 positions matching TRBD2. The CDR3 length is 16 residues. Germline assignment: CDR1 SGHNT and CDR2 YYREEE (reference sequence). Trimming removed 5 bases from V and 3 bases from J; junction bases left unmatched: 5. CDR3 in DNA: TGTGCCAGCAGTCGGACTAGCGGGGGGAAAACAGATACGCAGTATTTT. It specifies CASSRTSGGKTDTQYF.

The chain carries TRBV29-1 and TRBJ2-1, with a weak D call TRBD1 (7 bases). V was trimmed by 7 bases and J by 2 bases, leaving 24 bases between them. This CDR3 spans 17 amino acids. CDR1 and CDR2 from the germline V gene are SQVTM and ANQGSEA. The CDR3 is CSAGGEFGTDPYNEQFF. The DNA for the CDR3 is TGCAGCGCCGGGGGTGAGTTTGGGACAGATCCCTACAATGAGCAGTTCTTC.

J is TRBJ2-1 and V is TRBV4-2; 8 nucleotides agree with TRBD2. The V gene end was trimmed by 6 bases and the J gene end by 5 bases; junction bases not matched to a gene: 18. This CDR3 has 18 residues. CDR1 and CDR2 from the germline V gene are LGHNA and YNFKEQ. As DNA, the CDR3 is TGTGCCAGCAGACACCCCCGTGGGGATAGCGGGAATAACAATGAGCAGTTCTTC. Amino acid sequence: CASRHPRGDSGNNNEQFF.

In its sample, this clone was seen a few times. This sequence joins TRBV5-1 and TRBJ2-3, with 12 bases aligning to TRBD2. This CDR3 has 17 residues. Germline assignment: CDR1 SGHRS and CDR2 YFSETQ. The trim removed 6 bases at V and 5 bases at J, leaving 13 bases unmatched. CDR3 DNA: TGCGCCAGCATCCGGCTCAGCACTAGCGGGGGGAGAGATACGCAGTATTTT. Translation: CASIRLSTSGGRDTQYF.

This clone was detected a few times. The chain uses TRBV18 and TRBJ2-7; D unresolved. Germline V gives CDR1 KGHSH, CDR2 LQKENI. CDR3 length: 14 amino acids. Trimming shortened V by 0 bases and J by 5 bases, and 11 bases separated the two germline ends. CDR3 sequence reads: CASSPPSKPHEQYF. In DNA, the CDR3 is TGTGCCAGCTCACCACCGTCGAAGCCCCACGAGCAGTACTTC.

This clone was observed a handful of times. The gene calls are TRBV19 and TRBJ2-1; possibly TRBD1 for D (6 bases). In germline, CDR1 is LNHDA, CDR2 SQIVND (reference sequence). V lost 1 base and J lost 5, with 12 bases in between. This CDR3 contains 15 residues. The CDR3 is CASSIVAGANNEQFF. In DNA, the CDR3 is TGTGCCAGTAGTATAGTAGCAGGGGCGAACAATGAGCAGTTCTTC.

This clone turned up a few times. The V gene is TRBV5-4, the J gene TRBJ1-5; no definite D call. The germline V gene encodes CDR1 SGHNT and CDR2 YYREEE (reference sequence). V was cut by 1 base and J by 6 bases, with 14 bases left in between. The CDR3 has 15 amino acids. For the CDR3, the DNA is TGTGCCAGCAGCTTGAGTCCCTTCGCGGTTCAGCCCCAGCATTTT. Amino acid sequence: CASSLSPFAVQPQHF. Drawing the rest from reference TRBV5-4 and TRBJ1-5, the complete variable domain is ETGVTQSPTHLIKTRGQQVTLRCSSQSGHNTVSWYQQALGQGPQFIFQYYREEENGRGNFPPRFSGLQFPNYSSELNVNALELDDSALYLCASSLSPFAVQPQHFGDGTRLSIL.

This clone was counted only a few times. This chain joins TRBV19 and TRBJ2-2; 10 bases are shared with TRBD1. Germline trimming cut 6 bases from V and 5 bases from J; bases unmatched to any gene: 12. CDR3 size: 17 residues. CDR1 is LNHDA, CDR2 SQIVND, per germline (reference sequence). DNA of the CDR3: TGTGCCAGTAGAAGCATCAAGGGACAGGGGTGGACCGGGGAGCTGTTTTTT. This sequence encodes CASRSIKGQGWTGELFF.

For this clone: Mismatch with germline at one junction end may stem from a read error. The chain combines TRBV30 with TRBJ2-6, with 8 nucleotides matching TRBD2. Germline V CDR1 and CDR2: GTSNPN, SVGIG (reference sequence). The CDR3 spans 12 residues. The CDR3 is CAIQAGANVPTF. In nucleotides, the CDR3 is TGTGCCATTCAAGCGGGGGCCAACGTCCCGACTTTC.

This clone has more than one count but fewer than ten. The chain couples TRBV27 to TRBJ2-7; maybe TRBD1 (5 bases). V gave up 0 bases and J gave up 4 bases, with 13 bases separating them. This CDR3 is built from 15 residues. From germline, CDR1 is MNHEY and CDR2 SMNVEV (reference sequence). For the CDR3, the DNA is TGTGCCAGCAGTTTATCGAGCCAGGGAAGATACGAGCAGTACTTC. It is translated as CASSLSSQGRYEQYF.

The chain joins TRBV19 to TRBJ2-7; 10 bases align to TRBD2. After removal of 5 bases from V and 5 bases from J, the junction contained 9 bases not matched to a gene. The CDR3 spans 15 residues. Germline CDR1 and CDR2: LNHDA and SQIVND (reference sequence). The CDR3 loop is CASSLASGSRNEQYF. The CDR3, as DNA: TGTGCCAGTAGTTTGGCTAGCGGGAGCCGCAACGAGCAGTACTTC.